This T cell receptor (beta chain) was retrieved from a study of blood T cell repertoires in COVID-19. For the study at large: Collection of acute and convalescent COVID-19 samples took place in the United States, Italy and Spain.

Methods used by the authors: Cell counts per sample came from amplifying reference gene primers. Clones were sequenced by immunoSEQ multiplex PCR, and TCRdb holds only the in-frame ones, with some missing. The DNA gave D and trimming, while V, J and clone size come from that table. Found here are 80,000 or so clones, around nine tenths of them singletons; the top ten hold 18%. CDR1 and CDR2 (germline): LNHDA, SQIVND (reference sequence). The J segment lost 6 bases and the V segment lost 6 bases, leaving 10 bases of the junction unmatched. The CDR3 consists of 14 residues. The receptor was isolated from a human donor in a cohort sampled during active COVID-19. Input material: peripheral blood. This chain joins TRBV19 and TRBJ1-1, with 7 bases aligning to TRBD1. CDR3 protein: CASRTGSEGPEAFF. The DNA for the CDR3 is TGTGCCAGTAGGACAGGGAGTGAAGGGCCTGAAGCTTTCTTT.